These T cell receptor beta chains were read from a single sample in a study of T cell repertoires in urothelial bladder cancer. Measured with immunoSEQ multiplex PCR; TCRdb has only the in-frame clones, and not every one. The sample records under 15,000 clones, less than 75% being singletons. The material sequenced was tumor-infiltrating cells from bladder cancer. Receptor source: a human donor with urothelial carcinoma. Both conserved end residues are part of each CDR3. Each record gives: V gene, CDR3 protein.

>TRBV7-9
CASSLGLGQGTDTQYF
>TRBV18
CASSPRTSGGANTGELFF
>TRBV4-1
CASSQGPLGGGNSPLHF
>TRBV6-6
CASSRLGRDQYF
>TRBV4-3
CASSQDLAVNYGYTF
>TRBV10-3
CAISERGDGYTF
>TRBV7-3
CASSLTPGATDTQYF
>TRBV10-3
CAISEFEGARSNQPQHF
>TRBV9
CASSVATFPGELFF
>TRBV10-3
CAISESGIQAFYEQYF
>TRBV10-1
CASSDRGQRNTEAFF
>TRBV4-1
CASSQDYRLFF
>TRBV20-1
CSAEKDTQYF
>TRBV4-1
CASSQSDYNEQFF
>TRBV6-5
CASSSGQLSGNTIYF
>TRBV6-5
CASSYGRNTEAFF
>TRBV7-7
CASSMREGTEAFF
>TRBV11-2
CASSLTAGAQETQYF
>TRBV7-3
CASSLGPTSALAKNIQYF
>TRBV18
CASSLGTGADEKLFF
>TRBV7-2
CASSPTSGGAQAFF
>TRBV7-9
CASSLELLANQETQYF
>TRBV7-3
CASSAGQRNTEAFF
>TRBV7-9
CASSLMGRGLEAFF
>TRBV4-2
CASSQGFRATDTQYF
>TRBV21-1
CASSKEGAFF
>TRBV7-2
CASSFSSYNEQFF
>TRBV7-9
CASSHRTQTLAKNIQYF
>TRBV18
CASSPPRDRAQETQYF
>TRBV7-2
CASSSEPRVYGYTF
>TRBV19
CASKPGGTGTTQYF
>TRBV5-6
CASSLEIYNSPLHF
>TRBV4-3
CASARDSNTGELFF
>TRBV6-1
CASSVGRDYYGYTF
>TRBV6-5
CASSPTRSAGNTIYF
>TRBV2
CASSEAGGRGDTQYF
>TRBV7-9
CASSLGQTFSGNTIYF
>TRBV7-3
CASSLGQNSPLHF
>TRBV7-2
CASSPQGAPGGETQYF
>TRBV2
CASSEFGTGIVTEAFF
>TRBV11-2
CASSLDGLARETQYF
>TRBV6-5
CARGGADGMNTEAFF
>TRBV7-6
CASRGEMGNEQFF
>TRBV19
CASSSKAGLAGGLIEQFF
>TRBV30
CAWRLGGTGNTEAFF
>TRBV5-1
CASSLGVRGNEKLFF
>TRBV7-3
CASSLKGPRDLEQFF
>TRBV6-5
CASSYWITDTQYF
>TRBV7-6
CASSATGNEQFF
>TRBV7-2
CASSPQGGWNYGYTF
>TRBV6-5
CASSPHPNEQFF
>TRBV7-9
CASSYGQGFTKNIQYF
>TRBV5-4
CASSFKGLETQYF
>TRBV7-8
CASRLRDTQYF
>TRBV5-4
CASSLLRQGGTGELFF
>TRBV2
CASSGVEQYF